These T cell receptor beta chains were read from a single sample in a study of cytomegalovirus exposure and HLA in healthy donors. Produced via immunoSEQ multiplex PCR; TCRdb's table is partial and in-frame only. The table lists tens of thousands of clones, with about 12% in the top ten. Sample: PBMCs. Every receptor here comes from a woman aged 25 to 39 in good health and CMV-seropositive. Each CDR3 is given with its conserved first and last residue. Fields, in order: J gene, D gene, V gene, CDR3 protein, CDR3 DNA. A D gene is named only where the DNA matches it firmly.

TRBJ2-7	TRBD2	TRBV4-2	CASSQDGGGAYEQYF	TGTGCCAGCAGCCAAGATGGCGGGGGGGCCTACGAGCAGTACTTC
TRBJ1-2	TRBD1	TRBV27	CASSLSGTGVAFSYGYTF	TGTGCCAGCAGTTTATCCGGGACAGGGGTCGCCTTTAGCTATGGCTACACCTTC
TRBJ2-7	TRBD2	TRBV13	CASSLWGGYEQYF	TGTGCCAGCAGCTTATGGGGGGGCTACGAGCAGTACTTC
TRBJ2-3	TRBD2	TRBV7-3	CASSSGLAGVEDTQYF	TGTGCCAGCAGCTCAGGACTAGCGGGAGTTGAAGATACGCAGTATTTT
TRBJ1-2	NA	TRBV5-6	CASSLGDSTYGYTF	TGTGCCAGCAGCTTGGGAGACAGCACCTATGGCTACACCTTC
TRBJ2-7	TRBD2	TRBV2	CASMGLANSYEQYF	TGTGCCAGCATGGGACTAGCGAACTCCTACGAGCAGTACTTC
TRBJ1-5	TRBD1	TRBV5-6	CASSLGQDSQPQHF	TGTGCCAGCAGCTTAGGACAGGATTCTCAGCCCCAGCATTTT
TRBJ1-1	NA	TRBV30	CAWILQGSAEAFF	TGTGCCTGGATCCTCCAGGGTTCCGCTGAAGCTTTCTTT
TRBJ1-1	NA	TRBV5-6	CASSSLLGSLTEAFF	TGTGCCAGCAGCTCGTTGTTAGGGAGCCTCACTGAAGCTTTCTTT
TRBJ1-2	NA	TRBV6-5	CASSYRTDYGYTF	TGTGCCAGCAGTTACCGGACAGACTATGGCTACACCTTC
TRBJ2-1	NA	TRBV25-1	CASSEVRGRGSDEQFF	TGTGCCAGCAGTGAAGTGCGGGGGCGCGGGAGTGATGAGCAGTTCTTC
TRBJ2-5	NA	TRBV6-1	CASSEALGALGETQYF	TGTGCCAGCAGTGAAGCCTTGGGGGCTCTGGGAGAGACCCAGTACTTC
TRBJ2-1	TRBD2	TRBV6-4	CASSDSRGGYNEQFF	TGTGCCAGCAGTGACTCGCGGGGGGGCTACAATGAGCAGTTCTTC
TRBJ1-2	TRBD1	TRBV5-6	CASSPGTDVYGYTF	TGTGCCAGCAGCCCAGGGACAGATGTTTATGGCTACACCTTC
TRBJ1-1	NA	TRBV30	CAWSSYTEAFF	TGTGCCTGGAGTTCCTACACTGAAGCTTTCTTT
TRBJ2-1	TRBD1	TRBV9	CASSAPTGKGSDEQFF	TGTGCCAGCAGCGCCCCGACAGGGAAAGGCTCGGATGAGCAGTTCTTC
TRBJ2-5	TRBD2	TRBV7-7	CASSLAGGDQETQYF	TGTGCTAGCAGCTTAGCGGGAGGAGACCAAGAGACCCAGTACTTC
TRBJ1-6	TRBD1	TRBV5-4	CASSMTGGSPLHF	TGTGCCAGCAGCATGACAGGGGGTTCACCCCTCCACTTT
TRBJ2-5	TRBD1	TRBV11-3	CASSSRQGAETQYF	TGTGCCAGCAGCTCGCGACAGGGTGCTGAGACCCAGTACTTC
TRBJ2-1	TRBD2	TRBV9	CACSPSGTWNEQFF	TGTGCTTGTTCCCCTAGCGGGACCTGGAATGAGCAGTTCTTC
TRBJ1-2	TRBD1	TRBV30	CAGSINSGTGYGYTF	TGTGCCGGGAGTATAAACTCGGGGACAGGCTATGGCTACACCTTC
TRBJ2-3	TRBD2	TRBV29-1	CSVRREYTDTQYF	TGCAGCGTTCGGCGGGAGTACACAGATACGCAGTATTTT
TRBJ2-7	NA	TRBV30	CAWRLTGKYEQYF	TGTGCCTGGAGGTTGACAGGAAAGTACGAGCAGTACTTC
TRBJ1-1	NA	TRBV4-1	CASSQVGGLGPEAFF	TGCGCCAGCAGCCAAGTTGGGGGACTCGGGCCTGAAGCTTTCTTT
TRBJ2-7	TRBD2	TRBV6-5	CASSPIAGDYEQYF	TGTGCCAGCAGTCCTATAGCGGGAGATTACGAGCAGTACTTC
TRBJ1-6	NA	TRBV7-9	CASSLGQARNSPLHF	TGTGCCAGCAGCTTAGGGCAGGCTCGGAATTCACCCCTCCACTTT
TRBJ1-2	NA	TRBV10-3	CAISESGAGTF	TGTGCCATCAGTGAGTCTGGGGCAGGCACCTTC
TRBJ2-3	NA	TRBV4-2	CASSQDQRGGSTDTQYF	TGTGCCAGCAGCCAAGATCAGAGGGGGGGGAGCACAGATACGCAGTATTTT
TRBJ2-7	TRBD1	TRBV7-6	CASSPRGQGNYEQYF	TGTGCCAGCAGCCCCCGAGGACAGGGCAACTACGAGCAGTACTTC
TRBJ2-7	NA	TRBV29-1	CSVEDPADSAYEQYF	TGCAGCGTTGAAGATCCGGCGGACAGCGCCTACGAGCAGTACTTC
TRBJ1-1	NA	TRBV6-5	CATRQNTEAFF	TGTGCCACCCGACAGAACACTGAAGCTTTCTTT
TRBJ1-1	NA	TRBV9	CASSGGQRGNAEAFF	TGTGCCAGCAGCGGGGGGCAAAGGGGTAACGCTGAAGCTTTCTTT
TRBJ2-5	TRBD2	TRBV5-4	CASSRHSGGAGETQYF	TGTGCCAGCAGCCGACATAGCGGGGGGGCCGGAGAGACCCAGTACTTC
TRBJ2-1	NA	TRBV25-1	CASRDNLGTYNEQFF	TGTGCCAGTAGAGACAATCTCGGTACCTACAATGAGCAGTTCTTC
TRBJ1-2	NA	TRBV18	CASSPRQDYGYTF	TGTGCCAGCTCACCCCGACAGGACTATGGCTACACCTTC
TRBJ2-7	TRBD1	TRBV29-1	CSVQMGAGQDEQYF	TGCAGCGTCCAAATGGGGGCAGGACAGGACGAGCAGTACTTC
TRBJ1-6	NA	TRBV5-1	CASSLAGGPLHF	TGCGCCAGCAGCTTGGCCGGGGGACCCCTACACTTT
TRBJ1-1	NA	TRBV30	CAWSSGSAIEAFF	TGTGCCTGGAGTAGCGGGTCAGCCATTGAAGCTTTCTTT
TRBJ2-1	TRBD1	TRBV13	CASSSGTGDYNEQFF	TGTGCCAGCAGCTCCGGGACAGGGGACTACAATGAGCAGTTCTTC
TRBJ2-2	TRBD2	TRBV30	CAWSEAGGPDTGELFF	TGTGCCTGGAGTGAAGCGGGGGGGCCGGACACCGGGGAGCTGTTTTTT
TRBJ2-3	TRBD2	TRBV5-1	CASSLLAGADTQYF	TGCGCCAGCAGCTTATTAGCGGGAGCAGATACGCAGTATTTT
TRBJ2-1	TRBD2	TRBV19	CASSIGLAGNNEQFF	TGTGCCAGTAGTATCGGACTAGCGGGCAACAATGAGCAGTTCTTC
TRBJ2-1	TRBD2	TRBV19	CASSTGTSGGREQFF	TGTGCCAGTAGTACCGGGACTAGCGGGGGGCGGGAGCAGTTCTTC